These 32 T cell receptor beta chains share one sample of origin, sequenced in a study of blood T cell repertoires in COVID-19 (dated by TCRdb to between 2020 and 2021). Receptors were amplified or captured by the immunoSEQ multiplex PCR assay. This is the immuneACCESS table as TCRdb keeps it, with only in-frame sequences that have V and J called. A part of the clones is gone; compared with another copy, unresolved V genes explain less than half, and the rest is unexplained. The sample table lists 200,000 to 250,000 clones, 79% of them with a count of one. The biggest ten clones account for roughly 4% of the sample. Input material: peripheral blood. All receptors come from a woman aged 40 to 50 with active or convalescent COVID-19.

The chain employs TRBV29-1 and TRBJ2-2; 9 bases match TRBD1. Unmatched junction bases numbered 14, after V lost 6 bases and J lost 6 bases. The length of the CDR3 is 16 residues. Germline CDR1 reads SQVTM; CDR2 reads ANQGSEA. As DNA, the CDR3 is TGCAGCGTACAACCCCCGGACAGGGGAAGCGCCGGGGAGCTGTTTTTT. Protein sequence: CSVQPPDRGSAGELFF.

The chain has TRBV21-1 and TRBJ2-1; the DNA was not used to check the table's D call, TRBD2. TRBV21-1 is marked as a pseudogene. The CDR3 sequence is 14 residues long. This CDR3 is CASSPRWGGDEQFF. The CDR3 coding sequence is TGTGCCAGCAGCCCCCGGTGGGGAGGGGATGAGCAGTTCTTC.

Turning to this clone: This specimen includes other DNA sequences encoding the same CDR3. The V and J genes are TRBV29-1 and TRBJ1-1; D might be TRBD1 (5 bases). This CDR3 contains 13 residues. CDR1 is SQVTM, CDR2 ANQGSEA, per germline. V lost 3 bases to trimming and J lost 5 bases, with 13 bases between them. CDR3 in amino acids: CSVDQGAGTEAFF. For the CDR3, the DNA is TGCAGCGTTGATCAAGGGGCAGGGACTGAAGCTTTCTTT.

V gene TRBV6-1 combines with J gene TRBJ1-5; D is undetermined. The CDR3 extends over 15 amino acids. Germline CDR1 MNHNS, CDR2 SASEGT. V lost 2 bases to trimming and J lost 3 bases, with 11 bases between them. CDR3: CASSEYEDFNQPQHF. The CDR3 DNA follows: TGTGCCAGCAGTGAATATGAAGACTTCAATCAGCCCCAGCATTTT.

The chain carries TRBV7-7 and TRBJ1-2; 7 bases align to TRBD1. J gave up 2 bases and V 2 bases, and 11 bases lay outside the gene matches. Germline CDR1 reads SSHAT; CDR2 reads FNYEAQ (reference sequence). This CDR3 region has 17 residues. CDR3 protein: CASSLKGGNNSNYGYTF. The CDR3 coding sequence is TGTGCCAGCAGCTTAAAAGGGGGCAATAACTCCAACTATGGCTACACCTTC.

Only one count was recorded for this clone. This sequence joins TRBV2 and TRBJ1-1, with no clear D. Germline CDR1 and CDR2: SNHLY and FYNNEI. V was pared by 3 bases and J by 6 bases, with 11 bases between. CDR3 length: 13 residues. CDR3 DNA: TGTGCCAGCAGTGAGGGGAGGCGGGCTGAAGCTTTCTTT. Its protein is CASSEGRRAEAFF.

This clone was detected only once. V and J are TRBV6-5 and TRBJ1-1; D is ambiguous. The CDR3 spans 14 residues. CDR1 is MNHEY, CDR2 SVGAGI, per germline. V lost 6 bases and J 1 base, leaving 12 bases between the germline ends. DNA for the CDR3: TGTGCCAGCAGCCTCAGTCCCCAGAACACTGAAGCTTTCTTT. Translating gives CASSLSPQNTEAFF.

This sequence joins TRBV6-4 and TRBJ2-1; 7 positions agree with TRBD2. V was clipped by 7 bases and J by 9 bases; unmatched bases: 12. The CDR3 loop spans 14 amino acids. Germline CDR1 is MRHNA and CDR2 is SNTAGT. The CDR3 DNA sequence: TGTGCCAGCACCCCCAAGGCGGGGGTGGGTGAGCAGTTCTTC. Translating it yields CASTPKAGVGEQFF.

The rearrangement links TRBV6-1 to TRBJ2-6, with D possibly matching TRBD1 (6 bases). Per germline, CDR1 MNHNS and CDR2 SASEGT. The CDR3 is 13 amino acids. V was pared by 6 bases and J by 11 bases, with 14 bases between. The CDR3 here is CASSIRDIDVLTF. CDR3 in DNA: TGTGCCAGCAGCATCAGGGACATAGACGTCCTGACTTTC.

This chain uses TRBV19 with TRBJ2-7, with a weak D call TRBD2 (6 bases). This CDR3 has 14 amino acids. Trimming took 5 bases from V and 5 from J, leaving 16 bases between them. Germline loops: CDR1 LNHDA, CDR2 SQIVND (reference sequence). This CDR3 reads CASSWGGGSDEQYF. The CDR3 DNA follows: TGTGCCAGTAGTTGGGGTGGGGGGTCCGACGAGCAGTACTTC. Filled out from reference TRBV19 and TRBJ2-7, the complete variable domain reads DGGITQSPKYLFRKEGQNVTLSCEQNLNHDAMYWYRQDPGQGLRLIYYSQIVNDFQKGDIAEGYSVSREKKESFPLTVTSAQKNPTAFYLCASSWGGGSDEQYFGPGTRLTVT.

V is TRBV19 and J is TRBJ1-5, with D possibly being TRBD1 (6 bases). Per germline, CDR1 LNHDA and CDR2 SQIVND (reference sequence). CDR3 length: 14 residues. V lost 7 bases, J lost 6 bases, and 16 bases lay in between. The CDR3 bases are TGTGCCAGTAAATGGGGGGGCGCGGGTCAGCCCCAGCATTTT. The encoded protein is CASKWGGAGQPQHF.

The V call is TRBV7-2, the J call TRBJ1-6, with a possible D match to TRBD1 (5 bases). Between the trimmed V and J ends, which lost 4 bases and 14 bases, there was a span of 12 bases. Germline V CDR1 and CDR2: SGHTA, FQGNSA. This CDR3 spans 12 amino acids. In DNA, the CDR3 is TGTGCCAGCAGCTCCGACAGACGAGCCCTCCACTTT. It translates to CASSSDRRALHF.

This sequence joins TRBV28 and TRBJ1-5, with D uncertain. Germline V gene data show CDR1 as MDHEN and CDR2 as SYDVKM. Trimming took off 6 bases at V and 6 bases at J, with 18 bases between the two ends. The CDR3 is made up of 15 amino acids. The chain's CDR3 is CASRPMVGGGQPQHF. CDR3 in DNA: TGTGCCAGCAGACCGATGGTGGGAGGTGGTCAGCCCCAGCATTTT.

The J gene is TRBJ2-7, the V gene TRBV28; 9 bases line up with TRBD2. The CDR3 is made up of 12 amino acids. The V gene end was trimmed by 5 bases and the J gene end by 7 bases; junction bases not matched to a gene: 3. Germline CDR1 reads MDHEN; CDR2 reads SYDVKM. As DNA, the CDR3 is TGTGCCAGCAGTAGCGGGGGGCGGGAGCAGTACGTC. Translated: CASSSGGREQYV.

The chain's CDR3 is CASSKGQNSPLHF. Here the CDR3 DNA reads TGCGCCAGCAGCAAAGGACAGAATTCACCCCTCCACTTT. The chain links TRBV5-1 to TRBJ1-6, with D possibly TRBD1 on 6 matching bases. V lost 4 bases and J 7 bases, leaving 9 bases between the germline ends. The CDR3 is 13 amino acids. CDR1 and CDR2 (germline): SGHRS, YFSETQ.

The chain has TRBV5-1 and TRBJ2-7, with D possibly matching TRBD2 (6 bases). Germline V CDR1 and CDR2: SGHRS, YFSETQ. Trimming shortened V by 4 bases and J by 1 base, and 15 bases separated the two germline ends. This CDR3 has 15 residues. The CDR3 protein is CASSPSAGRSYEQYV. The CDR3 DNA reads TGCGCCAGCAGCCCTAGCGCGGGAAGGTCCTACGAGCAGTACGTC.

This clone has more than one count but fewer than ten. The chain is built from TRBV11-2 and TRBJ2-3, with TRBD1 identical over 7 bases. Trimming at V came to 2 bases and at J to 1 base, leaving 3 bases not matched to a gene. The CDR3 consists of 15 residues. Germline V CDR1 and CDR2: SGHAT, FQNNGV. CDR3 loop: CASSLSGQGTDTQYF. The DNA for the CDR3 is TGTGCCAGCAGCTTATCAGGACAGGGCACAGATACGCAGTATTTT. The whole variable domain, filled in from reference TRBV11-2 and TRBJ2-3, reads EAGVAQSPRYKIIEKRQSVAFWCNPISGHATLYWYQQILGQGPKLLIQFQNNGVVDDSQLPKDRFSAERLKGVDSTLKIQPAKLEDSAVYLCASSLSGQGTDTQYFGPGTRLTVL.

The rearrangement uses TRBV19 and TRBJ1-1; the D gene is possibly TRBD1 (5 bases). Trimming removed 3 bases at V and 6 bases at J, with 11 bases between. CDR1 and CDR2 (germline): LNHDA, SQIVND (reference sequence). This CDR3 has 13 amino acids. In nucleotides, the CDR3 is TGTGCCAGTAGTATGGCAGGGAGGGCTGAAGCTTTCTTT. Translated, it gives CASSMAGRAEAFF.

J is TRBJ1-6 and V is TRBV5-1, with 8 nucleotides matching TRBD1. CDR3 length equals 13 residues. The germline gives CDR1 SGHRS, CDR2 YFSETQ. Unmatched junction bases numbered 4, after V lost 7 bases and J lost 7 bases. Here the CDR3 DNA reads TGCGCCAGCCGGGACAGGCAAAATTCACCCCTCCACTTT. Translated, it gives CASRDRQNSPLHF.

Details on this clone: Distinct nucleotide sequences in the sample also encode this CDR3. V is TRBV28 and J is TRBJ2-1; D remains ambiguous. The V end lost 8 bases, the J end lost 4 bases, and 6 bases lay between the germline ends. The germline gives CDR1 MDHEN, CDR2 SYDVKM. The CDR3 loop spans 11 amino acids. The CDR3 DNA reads TGTGCCAGCCTCTCGTACAATGAGCAGTTCTTC. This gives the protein CASLSYNEQFF.

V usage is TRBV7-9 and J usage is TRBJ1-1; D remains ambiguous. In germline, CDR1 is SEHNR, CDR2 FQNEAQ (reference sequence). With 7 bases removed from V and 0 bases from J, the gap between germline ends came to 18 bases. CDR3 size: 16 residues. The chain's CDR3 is CASTQGLPGMNTEAFF. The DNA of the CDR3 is TGTGCCAGCACCCAAGGCCTCCCGGGTATGAACACTGAAGCTTTCTTT.

CDR3 loop: CATSDPTGDDTQYF. The CDR3 bases are TGTGCCACCAGTGATCCGACAGGGGACGATACGCAGTATTTT. The rearrangement uses TRBV24-1 and TRBJ2-3; TRBD1 matches at 8 bases. The junction had 4 bases not matched to a gene; V was cut back by 3 bases and J by 6 bases. CDR3 length equals 14 residues. Germline lookup yields CDR1 KGHDR and CDR2 SFDVKD.

The CDR3 reads CASSLGRNSGNTIYF. CDR3 DNA: TGCGCCAGCAGCTTGGGTAGAAACTCTGGAAACACCATATATTTT. The chain recombines TRBV5-1 with TRBJ1-3; no firm D call. CDR1 and CDR2 from the germline V gene are SGHRS and YFSETQ. This CDR3 has 15 residues. V shed 0 bases and J shed 0 bases, with 7 bases lying between them.

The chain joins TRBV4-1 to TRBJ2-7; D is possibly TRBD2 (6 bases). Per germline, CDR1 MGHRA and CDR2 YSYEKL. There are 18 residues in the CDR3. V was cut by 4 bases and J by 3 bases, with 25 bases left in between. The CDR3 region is CASSPAQGGPKERYEQYF. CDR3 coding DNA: TGCGCCAGCAGCCCTGCCCAAGGAGGGCCCAAAGAACGCTACGAGCAGTACTTC.

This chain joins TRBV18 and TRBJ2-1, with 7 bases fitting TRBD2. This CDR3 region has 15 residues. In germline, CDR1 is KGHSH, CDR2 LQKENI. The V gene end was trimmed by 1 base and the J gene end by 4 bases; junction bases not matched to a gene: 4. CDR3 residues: CASSPLMGGYNEQFF. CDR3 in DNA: TGTGCCAGCTCACCACTAATGGGGGGGTACAATGAGCAGTTCTTC.

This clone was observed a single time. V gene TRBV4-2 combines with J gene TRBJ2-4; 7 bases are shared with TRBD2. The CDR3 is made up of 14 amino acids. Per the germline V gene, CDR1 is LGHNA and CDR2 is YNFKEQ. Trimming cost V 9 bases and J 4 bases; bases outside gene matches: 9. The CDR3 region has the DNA TGTGCCAGTCGGGGGGAGGGGCGAAAAAACATTCAGTACTTC. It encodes CASRGEGRKNIQYF.

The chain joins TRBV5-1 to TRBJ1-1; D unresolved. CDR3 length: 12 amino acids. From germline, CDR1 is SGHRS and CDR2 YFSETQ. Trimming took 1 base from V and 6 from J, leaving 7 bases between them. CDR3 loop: CASSLNTAEAFF. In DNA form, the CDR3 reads TGCGCCAGCAGCTTGAATACAGCTGAAGCTTTCTTT. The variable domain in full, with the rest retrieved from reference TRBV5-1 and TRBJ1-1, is KAGVTQTPRYLIKTRGQQVTLSCSPISGHRSVSWYQQTPGQGLQFLFEYFSETQRNKGNFPGRFSGRQFSNSRSEMNVSTLELGDSALYLCASSLNTAEAFFGQGTRLTVV.

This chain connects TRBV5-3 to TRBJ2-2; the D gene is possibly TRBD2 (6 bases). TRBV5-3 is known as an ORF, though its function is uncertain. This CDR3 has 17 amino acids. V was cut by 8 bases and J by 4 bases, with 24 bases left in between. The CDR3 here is CASPLRRGFPSTGELFF. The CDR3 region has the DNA TGTGCCAGTCCCCTTAGGCGGGGTTTCCCCTCCACCGGGGAGCTGTTTTTT.

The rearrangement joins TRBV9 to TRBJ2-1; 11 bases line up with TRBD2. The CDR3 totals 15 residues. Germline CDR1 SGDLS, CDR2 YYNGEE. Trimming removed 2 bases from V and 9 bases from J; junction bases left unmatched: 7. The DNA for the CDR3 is TGTGCCAGCAGCGTTAGCGGGGGGGGTTTGGGTGAGCAGTTCTTC. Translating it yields CASSVSGGGLGEQFF.

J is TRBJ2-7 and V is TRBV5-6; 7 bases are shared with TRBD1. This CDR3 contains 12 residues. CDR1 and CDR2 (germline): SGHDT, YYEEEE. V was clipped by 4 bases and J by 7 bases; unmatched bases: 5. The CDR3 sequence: CASSATGWEQYF. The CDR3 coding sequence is TGTGCCAGCAGCGCGACAGGGTGGGAGCAGTACTTC. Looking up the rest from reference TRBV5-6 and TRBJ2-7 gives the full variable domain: DAGVTQSPTHLIKTRGQQVTLRCSPKSGHDTVSWYQQALGQGPQFIFQYYEEEERQRGNFPDRFSGHQFPNYSSELNVNALLLGDSALYLCASSATGWEQYFGPGTRLTVT.

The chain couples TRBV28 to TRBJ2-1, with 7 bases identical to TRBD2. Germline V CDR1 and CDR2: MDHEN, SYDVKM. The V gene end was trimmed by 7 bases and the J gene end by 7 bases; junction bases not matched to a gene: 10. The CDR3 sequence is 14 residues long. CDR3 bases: TGTGCCAGCATCCAGGGAGGGCGTGGGAATGAGCAGTTCTTC. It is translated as CASIQGGRGNEQFF.

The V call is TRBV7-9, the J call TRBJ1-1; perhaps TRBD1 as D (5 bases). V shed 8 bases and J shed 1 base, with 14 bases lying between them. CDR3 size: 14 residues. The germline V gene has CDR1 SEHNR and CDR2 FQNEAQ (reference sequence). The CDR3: CASDTGLRNTEAFF. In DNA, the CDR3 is TGTGCCAGCGACACAGGCTTGAGGAACACTGAAGCTTTCTTT.